The entry below gives a single T cell receptor (beta chain) sequence along with its context. Its antigen is not known. The source of the sample is a study of cytomegalovirus exposure and HLA in healthy donors. Broader study findings: Investigators reported 150 to 200 TCR beta chains as tied to cytomegalovirus. Later on, a genetic analysis was performed. It linked a missense variant in DCLRE1C with V- and J-gene trimming of TCR beta. Reports credit the classifier with highly specific, highly sensitive diagnosis of cytomegalovirus status.

Germline CDR1 and CDR2: SGHDT and YYEEEE. Trimming removed 4 bases at V and 5 bases at J, with 18 bases between. The CDR3 is 15 residues long. PCR employed 60 Vbeta and 13 Jbeta primers. TCRdb's table, derived via immunoSEQ multiplex PCR, lists solely in-frame clones and lacks some. Of approximately 180,000 clones in the sample, roughly 80% were seen once. The clonotype comes from a man aged 18 to 30 in good health and CMV-seronegative. This chain uses TRBV5-6 with TRBJ1-1; D is uncertain. Sample: PBMCs. The CDR3 here is CASSANPGSRTEAFF. CDR3 nucleotides: TGTGCCAGCAGCGCAAACCCTGGGAGTAGGACTGAAGCTTTCTTT.